These 5 T cell receptor beta chains were all obtained from the same sample, sequenced in a study of Ad26.COV2.S vaccination and SARS-CoV-2 variants. Repertoires were generated with immunoSEQ multiplex PCR, while TCRdb's copy carries only in-frame clones and drops some. The sample holds about half a million clones, about 89% seen once. Noted treatment: about 20 received Ad26.COV2.S at low or high dose, single or two shots; 5 received placebo; per-sample allocation not given. Repertoires come from day 63 after the first vaccine or placebo injection. Sequenced material: peripheral blood, taken in a trial of Ad26.COV2.S vaccine versus placebo. Source of these receptors: a person between 18 and 65 years old who received the Ad26.COV2.S COVID-19 vaccine or a placebo.

V is TRBV12-3 or TRBV12-4 and J is TRBJ1-2; D not resolved. The CDR3 spans 13 residues. Trimming took 2 bases from V and 8 from J, leaving 12 bases between them. CDR3 DNA sequence: TGTGCCAGCAGTTTACAGATCTCGGGAGGCTACACCTTC. Its translation is CASSLQISGGYTF.

This clone was seen once. This chain joins TRBV15 and TRBJ2-5, with D tentatively TRBD1 (6 bases). The CDR3 loop spans 14 amino acids. Between the trimmed V and J ends, which lost 1 base and 4 bases, there was a span of 10 bases. Germline CDR1 and CDR2: LNHNV and YYDKDF (reference sequence). CDR3 nucleotides: TGTGCCACCAGCAGAGCCTTCAGGGGAGAGACCCAGTACTTC. Encoded protein: CATSRAFRGETQYF.

The V call is TRBV2, the J call TRBJ1-2; D not certain. V dropped 6 bases and J dropped 6 bases, with 5 bases sitting between them. Per the germline V gene, CDR1 is SNHLY and CDR2 is FYNNEI. The CDR3 runs 10 residues. The CDR3 nucleotides are TGTGCCAGCAGGTGGCATGGCTACACCTTC. It translates to CASRWHGYTF.

V gene TRBV11-2 combines with J gene TRBJ2-1; 7 positions agree with TRBD1. Germline assignment: CDR1 SGHAT and CDR2 FQNNGV. Trimming removed 2 bases from V and 7 bases from J; junction bases left unmatched: 8. This CDR3 region has 15 residues. The CDR3 loop is CASSLSQGIMNEQFF. CDR3 nucleotide sequence: TGTGCCAGCAGCTTATCACAGGGGATAATGAATGAGCAGTTCTTC.

The chain has TRBV29-1 and TRBJ1-4; D remains ambiguous. V was trimmed by 7 bases and J by 7 bases, leaving 10 bases between them. Germline V gene sequence: CDR1 SQVTM, CDR2 ANQGSEA. This CDR3 comprises 11 residues. The CDR3 region is CSEYPFEKLFF. Written as DNA, the CDR3 is TGCAGCGAATACCCTTTTGAAAAACTGTTTTTT.